The rows below give T cell receptor beta chains drawn from one sample of a study of tumor-infiltrating lymphocytes in oesophageal squamous cell carcinoma. Via MiXCR, TCRdb re-called the PCR reads, giving one row per CDR3 protein. The sample carries approximately 22,000 distinct CDR3 sequences, approximately 34% recorded once. The specimen sequenced was esophageal tumor tissue. The receptors derive from a female donor with esophageal squamous cell carcinoma. CDR3s include the opening cysteine and the closing phenylalanine or tryptophan. D genes are given only for firm matches. Clone size is stated in some rows and not others, as once, few, many or a class when expanded.

v_call: TRBV7-2; clone_size: NA; j_call: TRBJ2-7; d_call: TRBD1; cdr3_nt: TGTGCCAGCAGCCCCCTCGCCGGGACAGGGTCGTACGAGCAGTACTTC; cdr3_aa: CASSPLAGTGSYEQYF
v_call: TRBV2; clone_size: many; j_call: TRBJ1-5; d_call: NA; cdr3_nt: TGTGCCAGCAGTGAATCACAGGGAACCCAGCCCCAGCATTTT; cdr3_aa: CASSESQGTQPQHF
v_call: TRBV20-1; clone_size: NA; j_call: TRBJ2-7; d_call: NA; cdr3_nt: TGCAGTGCCAGACTAGTTTACGAGCAGTACTTC; cdr3_aa: CSARLVYEQYF
v_call: TRBV7-6; clone_size: NA; j_call: TRBJ2-3; d_call: TRBD2; cdr3_nt: TGTGCCAGCAGCTACGGCGGGGGGGTCTCAGATACGCAGTATTTT; cdr3_aa: CASSYGGGVSDTQYF
v_call: TRBV2; clone_size: many; j_call: TRBJ2-7; d_call: NA; cdr3_nt: TGTGCCAGCAGTGATCGTCCCCAGGCCTACGAGCAGTACTTC; cdr3_aa: CASSDRPQAYEQYF
v_call: TRBV6-2/TRBV6-3; clone_size: NA; j_call: TRBJ2-5; d_call: NA; cdr3_nt: TGTGCCAGCAGGGCCAGGGAATCCTACGTGCAGTACTTC; cdr3_aa: CASRARESYVQYF
v_call: TRBV27; clone_size: many; j_call: TRBJ2-1; d_call: NA; cdr3_nt: TGTGCCAGCAGCCCCCCGATGGGGTCGCCCCTTTACAATGAGCAGTTCTTC; cdr3_aa: CASSPPMGSPLYNEQFF
v_call: TRBV6-4; clone_size: NA; j_call: TRBJ2-7; d_call: TRBD2; cdr3_nt: TGTGCCAGCAAGCGCTCCCTAGCGGGGGGGGATACCTACGAGCAGTACTTC; cdr3_aa: CASKRSLAGGDTYEQYF
v_call: TRBV7-3; clone_size: NA; j_call: TRBJ2-1; d_call: TRBD2; cdr3_nt: TGTGCCAGCAGCTTAGGGACTAGCTACAATGAGCAGTTCTTC; cdr3_aa: CASSLGTSYNEQFF
v_call: TRBV6-1; clone_size: many; j_call: TRBJ1-1; d_call: TRBD1; cdr3_nt: TGTGCCAGCAGGGCGACAGGGATGGACACTGAAGCTTTCTTT; cdr3_aa: CASRATGMDTEAFF
v_call: TRBV7-2; clone_size: many; j_call: TRBJ1-2; d_call: NA; cdr3_nt: TGTGCCAGCTTAAAGGGGTATGGCTACACCTTC; cdr3_aa: CASLKGYGYTF
v_call: TRBV18; clone_size: NA; j_call: TRBJ2-3; d_call: NA; cdr3_nt: TGTGCCAGCTCACCCCCCAACACAGATACGCAGTATTTT; cdr3_aa: CASSPPNTDTQYF
v_call: TRBV20-1; clone_size: few; j_call: TRBJ2-7; d_call: NA; cdr3_nt: TGCAGTGCTAGAGACCCGTCCGGGACGGCTACCTACGAGCAGTACTTC; cdr3_aa: CSARDPSGTATYEQYF
v_call: TRBV6-6; clone_size: many; j_call: TRBJ2-7; d_call: NA; cdr3_nt: TGTGCCAGCAGTTACTCTGGCGGAGGGACCTACGAGCAGTACTTC; cdr3_aa: CASSYSGGGTYEQYF
v_call: TRBV7-2; clone_size: NA; j_call: TRBJ2-2; d_call: NA; cdr3_nt: TGTGCCAGCAGCTTGCAACTTACCGGGGAGCTGTTTTTT; cdr3_aa: CASSLQLTGELFF
v_call: TRBV7-2; clone_size: medium-sized; j_call: TRBJ2-1; d_call: TRBD1; cdr3_nt: TGTGCCAGCAGCTTAAGGACAGGGAAGCACAATGAGCAGTTCTTC; cdr3_aa: CASSLRTGKHNEQFF
v_call: TRBV6-1; clone_size: few; j_call: TRBJ2-3; d_call: NA; cdr3_nt: TGTGCCAGCAGCTACCGGGGGATCGGGGAGCTGTATTTT; cdr3_aa: CASSYRGIGELYF
v_call: TRBV7-7; clone_size: medium-sized; j_call: TRBJ2-1; d_call: NA; cdr3_nt: TGTGCTAGCAGCTTATCCCTAGGTGAGACAGGTTGTGATGAGCAGTTCTTC; cdr3_aa: CASSLSLGETGCDEQFF
v_call: TRBV6-2/TRBV6-3; clone_size: NA; j_call: TRBJ2-1; d_call: TRBD2; cdr3_nt: TGTGCCAGCAAACGGGGACTAGCTGGCGATGAGCAGTTCTTC; cdr3_aa: CASKRGLAGDEQFF
v_call: TRBV6-6; clone_size: many; j_call: TRBJ1-2; d_call: NA; cdr3_nt: TGTGCCAGCAGTTACTCGACCCAGGGAGGTGGCTACACCTTC; cdr3_aa: CASSYSTQGGGYTF
v_call: TRBV2; clone_size: NA; j_call: TRBJ1-2; d_call: NA; cdr3_nt: TGTGCCAGCAATACCGGGGCGGGGGCTTATGGCTACACCTTC; cdr3_aa: CASNTGAGAYGYTF
v_call: TRBV7-8; clone_size: NA; j_call: TRBJ1-5; d_call: NA; cdr3_nt: TGTGCCAGCAGCTTAAATGGTCCCTCTAGCAATCAGCCCCAGCATTTT; cdr3_aa: CASSLNGPSSNQPQHF
v_call: TRBV5-4; clone_size: many; j_call: TRBJ1-1; d_call: TRBD1; cdr3_nt: TGTGCCAGCAGCTTGACCGGACAGGGCACTGAAGCTTTCTTT; cdr3_aa: CASSLTGQGTEAFF
v_call: TRBV5-1; clone_size: NA; j_call: TRBJ1-4; d_call: NA; cdr3_nt: TGCGCCAGCAGCTCGGGACGGACTAATGAAAAACTGTTTTTT; cdr3_aa: CASSSGRTNEKLFF
v_call: TRBV7-6; clone_size: medium-sized; j_call: TRBJ2-5; d_call: NA; cdr3_nt: TGTGCCAGCAGCTTAATGCTGCAAGAGACCCAGTACTTC; cdr3_aa: CASSLMLQETQYF
v_call: TRBV28; clone_size: NA; j_call: TRBJ2-5; d_call: NA; cdr3_nt: TGTGCCAGCAGTTTTCTGGGGACCCTCCAAGAGACCCAGTACTTC; cdr3_aa: CASSFLGTLQETQYF
v_call: TRBV7-6; clone_size: NA; j_call: TRBJ2-3; d_call: NA; cdr3_nt: TGTGCCAGCAGCTTAGTCCCGAGCACAGATACGCAGTATTTT; cdr3_aa: CASSLVPSTDTQYF